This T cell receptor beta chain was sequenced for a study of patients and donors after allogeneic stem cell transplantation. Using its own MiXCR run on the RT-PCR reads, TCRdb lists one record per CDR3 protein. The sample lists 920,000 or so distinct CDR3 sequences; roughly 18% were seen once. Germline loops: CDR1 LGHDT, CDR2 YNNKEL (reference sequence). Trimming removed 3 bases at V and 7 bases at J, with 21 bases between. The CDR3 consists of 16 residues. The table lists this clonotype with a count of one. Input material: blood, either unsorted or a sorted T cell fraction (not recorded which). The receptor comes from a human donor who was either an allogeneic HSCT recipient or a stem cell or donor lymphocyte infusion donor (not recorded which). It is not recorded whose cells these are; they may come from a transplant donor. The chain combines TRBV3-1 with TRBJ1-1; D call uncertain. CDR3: CASSQNPTGGSYEAFF. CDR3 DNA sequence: TGTGCCAGCAGCCAGAACCCCACGGGAGGGAGTTATGAAGCTTTCTTT.